Sequencing of this T cell receptor beta chain was carried out in a study of blood T cell repertoires in COVID-19. Study context: Sample material is recorded as cDNA or gDNA derived from T cells, B-cell-depleted T cells, or PBMCs.

A single count supports this clone. The junction differs from germline at one of its ends, possibly a read error. In assigning cohorts, the study relied on participant-reported clinical history. Someone with COVID-19 had been met by exposed participants within 2 weeks before study entry. How the authors handled the data: Amplification with reference gene primers provided the estimates of nucleated cell counts. Measured with immunoSEQ multiplex PCR; TCRdb has only the in-frame clones, and not every one. That table is the source of V, J and clone size, and D and trimming were worked out from the DNA. The sample lists about 270,000 clones, around 93% occurring once. This receptor was identified in a middle-aged man who had been exposed to COVID-19. Sequencing was performed on PBMCs or T cells enriched from blood (not recorded which).

The CDR3 loop is CASSEEWLAGVLVEQFF. DNA for the CDR3: TGTGCCAGCAGCGAAGAATGGCTAGCGGGAGTTTTGGTTGAGCAGTTCTTC. The chain recombines TRBV6-1 with TRBJ2-1, with TRBD2 matching over 10 bases. The germline CDR1 and CDR2 sequences are MNHNS and SASEGT. This CDR3 has 17 amino acids.